The sequence of this TCR beta chain was determined in a study of CD8 T cells in ankylosing spondylitis. The table lists this clonotype with a count of one. Its cognate antigen is unknown. The study's findings and limits: There was a TCR beta motif, made of eight highly homologous variants, that appeared characteristic of ankylosing spondylitis blood. Certain motif variants had earlier been reported in reactive arthritis synovial fluid and blood.

The length of the CDR3 is 18 residues. Germline V gene lookup returns CDR1 SGHAT and CDR2 FQNNGV. V was trimmed by 3 bases and J by 0 bases, leaving 15 bases between them. The TCR beta libraries were generated through quantitative 5'-RACE incorporating molecular barcodes. A single record per CDR3 protein comes from TCRdb applying MiXCR to the 5' RACE reads. The sample has about 750,000 distinct CDR3 sequences, 15% to 20% seen once. What was sequenced was blood, either unsorted or a sorted T cell fraction (not recorded which). The clonotype was recovered from a male donor with ankylosing spondylitis. V usage is TRBV11-2 and J usage is TRBJ1-6; weak D call: TRBD1 (5 bases). DNA for the CDR3: TGTGCCAGCAGCTTGTTGCGGGGCGTGAGCTCCTATAATTCACCCCTCCACTTT. Its protein product is CASSLLRGVSSYNSPLHF.